This T cell receptor (beta chain) was captured by sequencing in a study of blood T cell repertoires in COVID-19. Study in general: Material from acute and convalescent COVID-19 was sourced from the United States, Italy and Spain. PBMCs, B-cell-depleted T cells, or T cells were the source of the cDNA or gDNA that made up the material.

Germline V CDR1 and CDR2: MDHEN, SYDVKM. With V trimmed by 6 bases and J by 7 bases, 9 bases remained unmatched. The CDR3 length is 14 residues. In the authors' methods: Reference gene primer amplification gave nucleated cell count estimates. The protocol was immunoSEQ multiplex PCR, while the TCRdb copy is restricted to in-frame clones and leaves out a portion. V and J calls and clone size are given by that table; D and trimming were obtained from the DNA. The sample gives 95,000 to 150,000 clones, approximately 80% of which show up once; around a third is in the top ten. This TCR was sampled from a man in his forties or fifties with active or convalescent COVID-19. The specimen sequenced was peripheral blood. The chain carries TRBV28 and TRBJ2-7; 10 bases line up with TRBD1. The CDR3 region is CASSPRDRGWEQYF. For the CDR3, the DNA is TGTGCCAGCAGCCCTCGGGACAGGGGTTGGGAGCAGTACTTC.